This T cell receptor (beta chain) was obtained from a study of control samples from healthy donors and cancer patients. V gave up 4 bases and J gave up 8 bases; unmatched junction bases: 14. The germline V gene encodes CDR1 SGHRS and CDR2 YFSETQ. The CDR3 loop spans 16 amino acids. This table comes from immunoSEQ multiplex PCR, and its TCRdb copy is limited to in-frame clones, with some not included. The sample has roughly 140,000 clones; nearly 95% are singletons. This sequence was found in a man in his fifties in good health. V and J are TRBV5-1 and TRBJ2-1; 8 nucleotides match TRBD1. The sequencing sample was made of blood. The CDR3, as DNA: TGCGCCAGCAGCCGACTTGGGGTCCCAGGGGGCTATGAGCAGTTCTTC. This codes for CASSRLGVPGGYEQFF.